The 15 T cell receptor beta chains presented below share a single source sample, sequenced in a study of T cell responses to AZD1222 COVID-19 vaccine. The method was immunoSEQ multiplex PCR; TCRdb's version includes in-frame clones alone and lacks a portion of them. The data contain tens of thousands of clones, more than 70% of them singletons. Sample: peripheral blood, taken on day 0 of AZD1222 vaccination. The receptors here all came from an adult in good health.

The rearrangement uses TRBV2 and TRBJ2-2, with TRBD1 as a possible D gene (6 bases). The CDR3 consists of 18 residues. Germline V gene lookup returns CDR1 SNHLY and CDR2 FYNNEI. The germline V and J ends were trimmed by 5 bases and 1 base, with 20 bases remaining between them. For the CDR3, the DNA is TGTGCCAGCAGTCGTAGGACTTCCCCGGGACAGAACACCGGGGAGCTGTTTTTT. It codes for CASSRRTSPGQNTGELFF.

V usage is TRBV9 and J usage is TRBJ2-3; D not resolved. V lost 0 bases and J lost 0, with 8 bases in between. Germline V gene sequence: CDR1 SGDLS, CDR2 YYNGEE. The CDR3 has 15 amino acids. CDR3 DNA sequence: TGTGCCAGCAGCGTAGGGGTTACTAGCACAGATACGCAGTATTTT. It is translated as CASSVGVTSTDTQYF.

Only one count was recorded for this clone. This sequence joins TRBV2 and TRBJ1-6; 9 bases match TRBD1. V shed 0 bases, J shed 7 bases, and the junction held 1 base outside the gene matches. The CDR3 is made up of 15 amino acids. Germline CDR1 and CDR2: SNHLY and FYNNEI. Written as DNA, the CDR3 is TGTGCCAGCAGTGAAGCCGGACAGGGGAATTCACCCCTCCACTTT. Protein sequence: CASSEAGQGNSPLHF.

The chain joins TRBV25-1 to TRBJ1-2; D might be TRBD1 (5 bases). Germline V CDR1 and CDR2: MGHDK, SYGVNS. Trimming stripped 1 base from V and 8 bases from J, with 14 bases between. CDR3 length equals 14 residues. CDR3 sequence (DNA): TGTGCCAGCAGTGAATGGCGGGGAGGGGAGGGCTACACCTTC. Protein product: CASSEWRGGEGYTF.

The V gene is TRBV30, the J gene TRBJ2-3; 8 bases match TRBD1. CDR3 length equals 14 residues. Germline-derived CDR1 and CDR2 are GTSNPN and SVGIG (reference sequence). J was trimmed by 5 bases and V by 4 bases; bases with no gene match: 8. Here the CDR3 DNA reads TGTGCCTGGACCAACCGGGACAGGCTAGATACGCAGTATTTT. Its protein is CAWTNRDRLDTQYF.

The count of this clone is one. The chain is built from TRBV7-9 and TRBJ1-1; 7 bases are a match to TRBD1. The germline V gene encodes CDR1 SEHNR and CDR2 FQNEAQ (reference sequence). The CDR3 loop spans 14 amino acids. V shed 2 bases, J shed 5 bases, and the junction held 5 bases outside the gene matches. For the CDR3, the DNA is TGTGCCAGCAGCTTAATAAGGGGGCATACTGAAGCTTTCTTT. Encoded protein: CASSLIRGHTEAFF.

This clone has only one observation. V usage is TRBV4-1 and J usage is TRBJ2-5; TRBD2 aligns across 10 bases. The CDR3 has 15 residues. Germline V CDR1 and CDR2: MGHRA, YSYEKL. Trimming cost V 4 bases and J 5 bases; bases outside gene matches: 7. The chain's CDR3 is CASSRVAGGVETQYF. As DNA, the CDR3 is TGCGCCAGCAGCCGAGTAGCGGGGGGCGTGGAGACCCAGTACTTC.

The chain links TRBV5-6 to TRBJ1-5; maybe TRBD1 (6 bases). Trimming pared 0 bases from V and 3 bases from J, leaving 16 bases between. Germline V gene data show CDR1 as SGHDT and CDR2 as YYEEEE. The CDR3 runs to 17 residues. In DNA, the CDR3 is TGTGCCAGCAGCTTGGCCCGTACAGGGAGATTCAATCAGCCCCAGCATTTT. It specifies CASSLARTGRFNQPQHF.

The sample holds one count of this clone. This rearrangement joins TRBV30 to TRBJ1-1, with D possibly being TRBD1 (5 bases). The CDR3 covers 13 residues. V shed 1 base and J shed 6 bases, with 12 bases lying between them. CDR1 and CDR2 from the germline V gene are GTSNPN and SVGIG (reference sequence). The CDR3 is CAWSGYGGAEAFF. The CDR3 region has the DNA TGTGCCTGGAGTGGATACGGGGGGGCTGAAGCTTTCTTT.

This clone is a singleton in its sample. The chain has TRBV7-2 and TRBJ1-2; 8 positions agree with TRBD1. Germline V gene lookup returns CDR1 SGHTA and CDR2 FQGNSA. The CDR3 has 13 residues. Trimming removed 1 base from V and 13 bases from J; junction bases left unmatched: 8. CDR3 amino acids: CASSLGGGQVLTF. The DNA for the CDR3 is TGTGCCAGCAGCTTAGGAGGGGGACAGGTCCTCACCTTC.

In nucleotides, the CDR3 is TGCGCCAGCAGACCTTCCGGGACAGGGGAGTTCGAGCAGTACTTC. Translating gives CASRPSGTGEFEQYF. V gene TRBV5-1 combines with J gene TRBJ2-7, with TRBD1 identical over 10 bases. The CDR3 is 15 residues long. Germline V CDR1 and CDR2: SGHRS, YFSETQ. The V segment lost 5 bases and the J segment 6 bases; nucleotides outside the gene matches: 11.

The chain carries TRBV2 and TRBJ1-1, with 8 bases matching TRBD1. With V trimmed by 6 bases and J by 0 bases, 3 bases remained unmatched. Germline lookup yields CDR1 SNHLY and CDR2 FYNNEI. This CDR3 contains 14 residues. CDR3 DNA: TGTGCCAGCAGAGGACAGGGTCTGAACACTGAAGCTTTCTTT. The encoded protein is CASRGQGLNTEAFF.

This chain joins TRBV5-5 and TRBJ2-3, with a possible D match to TRBD1 (6 bases). Between the trimmed V and J ends, which lost 4 bases and 0 bases, there was a span of 15 bases. The V gene's germline CDR1 is SGHKS and CDR2 YYEKEE (reference sequence). This CDR3 is built from 16 residues. The CDR3 sequence: CASSPNSGVSTDTQYF. CDR3 in DNA: TGTGCCAGCAGCCCCAACTCAGGGGTCAGCACAGATACGCAGTATTTT.

This chain connects TRBV7-2 to TRBJ2-5, with TRBD2 matching 9 bases. This CDR3 has 17 residues. Germline values: CDR1 SGHTA, CDR2 FQGNSA. V gave up 1 base and J gave up 7 bases; unmatched junction bases: 13. The CDR3 DNA reads TGTGCCAGCAGCTTAGAGAATCGCGGGGGGGCCGTGGTGACCCAGTACTTC. Translated: CASSLENRGGAVVTQYF.

The V gene is TRBV5-1, the J gene TRBJ1-1; a possible D gene is TRBD1 (5 bases). This CDR3 has 13 amino acids. CDR1 and CDR2 from the germline V gene are SGHRS and YFSETQ. Deletions cut 0 bases from V and 4 bases from J, with 7 bases between. The CDR3 nucleotides read TGCGCCAGCAGCTTGGCACAGGTCACTGAAGCTTTCTTT. It is translated as CASSLAQVTEAFF.